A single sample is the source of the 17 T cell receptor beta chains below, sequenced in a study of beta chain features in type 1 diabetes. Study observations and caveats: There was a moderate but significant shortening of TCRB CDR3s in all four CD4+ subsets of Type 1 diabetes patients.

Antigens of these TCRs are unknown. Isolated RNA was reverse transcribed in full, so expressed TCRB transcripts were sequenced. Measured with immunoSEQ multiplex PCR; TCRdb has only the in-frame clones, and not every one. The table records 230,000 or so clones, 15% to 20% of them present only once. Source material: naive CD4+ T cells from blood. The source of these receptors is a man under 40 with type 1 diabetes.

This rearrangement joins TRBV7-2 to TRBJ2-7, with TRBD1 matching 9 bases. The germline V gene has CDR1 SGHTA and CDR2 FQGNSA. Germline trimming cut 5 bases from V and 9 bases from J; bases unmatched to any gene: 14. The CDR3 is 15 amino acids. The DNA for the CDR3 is TGTGCCAGCAGCATGCTAACCGGGACAGGGAGGAGGCAGTACTTC. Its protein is CASSMLTGTGRRQYF.

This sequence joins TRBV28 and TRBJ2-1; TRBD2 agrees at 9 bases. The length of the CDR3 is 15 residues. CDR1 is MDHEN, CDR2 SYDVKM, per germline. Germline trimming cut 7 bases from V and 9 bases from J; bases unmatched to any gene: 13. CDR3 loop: CASIQAAGGPIEQFF. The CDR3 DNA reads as TGTGCCAGCATCCAGGCGGCGGGAGGGCCAATTGAGCAGTTCTTC.

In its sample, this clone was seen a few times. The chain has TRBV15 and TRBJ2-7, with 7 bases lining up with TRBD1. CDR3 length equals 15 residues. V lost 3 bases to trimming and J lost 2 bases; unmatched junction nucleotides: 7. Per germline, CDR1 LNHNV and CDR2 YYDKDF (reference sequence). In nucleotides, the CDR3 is TGTGCCACCAGCAGGTCGAGACAGGGACCCTACGAGCAGTACTTC. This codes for CATSRSRQGPYEQYF.

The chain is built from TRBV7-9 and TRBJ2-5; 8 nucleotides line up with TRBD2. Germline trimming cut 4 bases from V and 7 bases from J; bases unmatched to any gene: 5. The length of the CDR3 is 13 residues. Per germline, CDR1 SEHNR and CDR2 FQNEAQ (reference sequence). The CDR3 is CASSSGLGGTQYF. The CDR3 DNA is TGTGCCAGCAGCTCGGGACTAGGTGGGACCCAGTACTTC.

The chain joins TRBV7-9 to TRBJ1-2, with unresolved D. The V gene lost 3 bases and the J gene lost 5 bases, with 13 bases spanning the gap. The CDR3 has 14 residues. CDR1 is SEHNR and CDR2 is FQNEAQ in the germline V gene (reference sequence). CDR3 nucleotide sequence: TGTGCCAGCAGCTTGGACCTCATCGAGTATGGCTACACCTTC. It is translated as CASSLDLIEYGYTF. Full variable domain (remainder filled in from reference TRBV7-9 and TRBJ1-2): DTGVSQNPRHKITKRGQNVTFRCDPISEHNRLYWYRQTLGQGPEFLTYFQNEAQLEKSRLLSDRFSAERPKGSFSTLEIQRTEQGDSAMYLCASSLDLIEYGYTFGSGTRLTVV.

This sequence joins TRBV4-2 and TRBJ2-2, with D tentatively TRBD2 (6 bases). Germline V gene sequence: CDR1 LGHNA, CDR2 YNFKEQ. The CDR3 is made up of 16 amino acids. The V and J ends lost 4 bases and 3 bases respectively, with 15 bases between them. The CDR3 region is CASSPGLATYTGELFF. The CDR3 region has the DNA TGTGCCAGCAGCCCGGGACTTGCTACGTACACCGGGGAGCTGTTTTTT.

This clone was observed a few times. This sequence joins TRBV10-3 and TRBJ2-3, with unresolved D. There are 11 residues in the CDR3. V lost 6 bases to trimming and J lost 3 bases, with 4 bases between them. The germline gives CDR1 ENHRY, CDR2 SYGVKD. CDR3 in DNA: TGTGCCATCAGCGTGACAGATACGCAGTATTTT. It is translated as CAISVTDTQYF.

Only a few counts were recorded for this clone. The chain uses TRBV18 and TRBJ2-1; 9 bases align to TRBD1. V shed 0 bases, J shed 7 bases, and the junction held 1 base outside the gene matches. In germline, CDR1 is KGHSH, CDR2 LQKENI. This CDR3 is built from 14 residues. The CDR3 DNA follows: TGTGCCAGCTCACCACCCGGACAGGGGAATGAGCAGTTCTTC. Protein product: CASSPPGQGNEQFF.

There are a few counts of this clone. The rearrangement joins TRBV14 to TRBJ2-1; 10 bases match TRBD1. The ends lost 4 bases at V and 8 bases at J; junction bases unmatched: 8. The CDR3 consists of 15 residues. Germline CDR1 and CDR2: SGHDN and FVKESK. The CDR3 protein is CASSPRDRGVDEQFF. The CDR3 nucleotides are TGTGCCAGCAGCCCCCGGGACAGGGGAGTCGATGAGCAGTTCTTC.

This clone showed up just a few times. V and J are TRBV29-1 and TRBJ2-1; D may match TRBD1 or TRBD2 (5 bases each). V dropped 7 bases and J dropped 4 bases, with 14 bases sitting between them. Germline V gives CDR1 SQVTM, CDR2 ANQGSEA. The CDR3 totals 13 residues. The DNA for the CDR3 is TGCAGCGGTGCCGGGACCAGTTACAATGAGCAGTTCTTC. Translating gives CSGAGTSYNEQFF.

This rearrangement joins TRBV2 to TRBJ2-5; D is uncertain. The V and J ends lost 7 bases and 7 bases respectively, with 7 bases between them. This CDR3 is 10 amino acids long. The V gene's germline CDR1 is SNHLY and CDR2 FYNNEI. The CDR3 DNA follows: TGTGCCAGCACAGTCGGGACCCAGTACTTC. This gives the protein CASTVGTQYF.

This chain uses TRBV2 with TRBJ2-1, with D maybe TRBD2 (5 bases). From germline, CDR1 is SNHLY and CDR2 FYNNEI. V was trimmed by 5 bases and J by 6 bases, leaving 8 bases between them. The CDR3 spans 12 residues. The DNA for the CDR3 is TGTGCCAGCAGTAGGGAGCGCAATGAGCAGTTCTTC. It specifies CASSRERNEQFF.

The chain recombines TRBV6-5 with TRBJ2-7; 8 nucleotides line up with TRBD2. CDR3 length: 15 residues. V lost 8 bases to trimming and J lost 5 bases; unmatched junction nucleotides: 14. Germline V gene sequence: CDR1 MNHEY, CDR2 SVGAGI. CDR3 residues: CASSSIGRAVNEQYF. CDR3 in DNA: TGTGCCAGCTCCTCCATCGGGAGGGCCGTCAACGAGCAGTACTTC.

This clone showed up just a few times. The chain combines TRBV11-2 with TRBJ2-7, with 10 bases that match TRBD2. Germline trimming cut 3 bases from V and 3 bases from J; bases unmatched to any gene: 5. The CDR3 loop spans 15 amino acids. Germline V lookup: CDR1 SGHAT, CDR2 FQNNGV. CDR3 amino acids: CASSFQRLAGYEQYF. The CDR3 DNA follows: TGTGCCAGCAGCTTTCAAAGACTAGCGGGCTACGAGCAGTACTTC.

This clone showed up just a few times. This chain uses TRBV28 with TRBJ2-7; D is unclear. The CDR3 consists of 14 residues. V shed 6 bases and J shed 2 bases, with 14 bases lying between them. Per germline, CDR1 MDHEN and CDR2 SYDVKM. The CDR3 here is CASSLHAITYEQYF. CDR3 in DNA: TGTGCCAGCAGCCTACACGCGATTACCTACGAGCAGTACTTC.

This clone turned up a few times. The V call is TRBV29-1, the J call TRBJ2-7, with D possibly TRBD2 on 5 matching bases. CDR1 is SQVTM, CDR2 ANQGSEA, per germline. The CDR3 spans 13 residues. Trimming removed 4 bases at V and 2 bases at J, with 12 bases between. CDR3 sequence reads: CSVGPSEAYEQYF. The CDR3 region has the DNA TGCAGCGTTGGGCCTTCGGAGGCCTACGAGCAGTACTTC.

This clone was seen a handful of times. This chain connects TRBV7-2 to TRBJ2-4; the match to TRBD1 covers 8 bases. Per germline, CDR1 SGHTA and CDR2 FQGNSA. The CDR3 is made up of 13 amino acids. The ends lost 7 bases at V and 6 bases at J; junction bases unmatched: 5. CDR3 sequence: CASTSDRVNIQYF. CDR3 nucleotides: TGTGCCAGCACCTCGGACAGGGTAAACATTCAGTACTTC.